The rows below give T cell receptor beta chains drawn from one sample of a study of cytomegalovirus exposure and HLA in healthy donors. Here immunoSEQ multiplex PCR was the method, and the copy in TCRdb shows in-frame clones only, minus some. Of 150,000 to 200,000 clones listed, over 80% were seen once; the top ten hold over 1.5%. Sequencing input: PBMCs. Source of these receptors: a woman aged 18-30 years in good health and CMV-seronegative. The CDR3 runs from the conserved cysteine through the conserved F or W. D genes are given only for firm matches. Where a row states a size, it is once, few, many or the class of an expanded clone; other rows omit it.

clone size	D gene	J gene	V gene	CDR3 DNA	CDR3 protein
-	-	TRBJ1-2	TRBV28	TGTGCCAGCAGTCCTTTCGCCGTCCGGGACAACGACGTTTCTAACTATGGCTACACCTTC	CASSPFAVRDNDVSNYGYTF
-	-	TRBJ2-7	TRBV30	TGTGCCTGGAGCCTAAGCTCCGAGCAGTACTTC	CAWSLSSEQYF
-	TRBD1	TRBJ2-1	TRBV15	TGTGCCACCAGCAGACCAACGGGACAGGGACACAATGAGCAGTTCTTC	CATSRPTGQGHNEQFF
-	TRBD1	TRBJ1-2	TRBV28	TGTGCCAGCAGTCAGGGACAGGGATGGGGTGGCTACACCTTC	CASSQGQGWGGYTF
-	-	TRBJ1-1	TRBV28	TGTGCCAGCAGTCCTAGCTGGGGGAACACTGAAGCTTTCTTT	CASSPSWGNTEAFF
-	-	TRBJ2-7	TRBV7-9	TGTGCCAGCAACGGCGGAAGCTACGAGCAGTACTTC	CASNGGSYEQYF
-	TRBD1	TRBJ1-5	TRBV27	TGTGCCAGCAGTCCTGCCCTCGGGACAGGGGGACATCAGCCCCAGCATTTT	CASSPALGTGGHQPQHF
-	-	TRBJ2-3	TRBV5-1	TGCGCCAGCAGGACGCAGGGCACAGATACGCAGTATTTT	CASRTQGTDTQYF
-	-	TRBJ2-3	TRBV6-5	TGTGCCAGCAGGCTACTTGAGGTTAGCACAGATACGCAGTATTTT	CASRLLEVSTDTQYF
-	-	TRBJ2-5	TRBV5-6	TGTGCCAGCAGCATACAAGAGACCCAGTACTTC	CASSIQETQYF
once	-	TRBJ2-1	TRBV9	TGTGCCAGCAGCGTAGACCCCCTAGCGGAGCAGTTCTTC	CASSVDPLAEQFF
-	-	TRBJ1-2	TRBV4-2	TGTGCCAGCAGCCAAGAGGGACACTCATTGGGTGGCTACACCTTC	CASSQEGHSLGGYTF
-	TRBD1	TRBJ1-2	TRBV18	TGTGCCAGCTCACAGTCAGGGACAGGGGGCACTGGCTACACCTTC	CASSQSGTGGTGYTF
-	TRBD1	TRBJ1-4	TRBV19	TGTGCCAGTAGTCGCGGGACAGGGGGCAGACATGAAAAACTGTTTTTT	CASSRGTGGRHEKLFF
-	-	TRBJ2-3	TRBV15	TGTGCCACCAGCTTGCAAAGTACTAGCACAGATACGCAGTATTTT	CATSLQSTSTDTQYF
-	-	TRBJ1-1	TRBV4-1	TGCGCCAGCAGCCAAGAAGGACATAACATGAACACTGAAGCTTTCTTT	CASSQEGHNMNTEAFF
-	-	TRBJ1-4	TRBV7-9	TGTGCCAGCAGCTTAGTCCCCCTAGTTGAGGCTAATGAAAAACTGTTTTTT	CASSLVPLVEANEKLFF
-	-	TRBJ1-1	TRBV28	TGTGCCAGCAGCGCAATTCAGGGCACGGGAGCTTTCTTT	CASSAIQGTGAFF
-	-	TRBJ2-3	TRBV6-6	TGTGCCAGCAGCACAGGTGGAGCTAGCACAGATACGCAGTATTTT	CASSTGGASTDTQYF
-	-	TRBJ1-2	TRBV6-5	TGTGCCAGCAGTTACTCGAGTGAGTCTGGCTACACCTTC	CASSYSSESGYTF
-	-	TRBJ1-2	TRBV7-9	TGTGCCAGCAGCCAAATTAACTATGGCTACACCTTC	CASSQINYGYTF
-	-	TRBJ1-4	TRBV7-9	TGTGCCAGCAGCCAGAATGACAGAAAACTGTTTTTT	CASSQNDRKLFF
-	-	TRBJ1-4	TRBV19	TGTGCCAGTAGTGACCGGGTAACTAATGAAAAACTGTTTTTT	CASSDRVTNEKLFF
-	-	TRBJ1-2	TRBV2	TGTGCCAGCAACCCCACGGCGGTAGTCTATGGCTACACCTTC	CASNPTAVVYGYTF
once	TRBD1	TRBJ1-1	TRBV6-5	TGTGCCAGCAGGTCGGAGGGGGCGGTAGGGGAAGCTTTCTTT	CASRSEGAVGEAFF
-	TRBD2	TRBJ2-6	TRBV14	TGTGCCAGCAGCCTCCATCCGGGGGGGCTTGGGGCCAACGTCCTGACTTTC	CASSLHPGGLGANVLTF
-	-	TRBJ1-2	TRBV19	TGTGCCAGTAGTATACTGGGCCGCGGCTACACCTTC	CASSILGRGYTF
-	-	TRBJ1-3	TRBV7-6	TGTGCCAGCAGCTTAGAGGCAGGGTCTGGAAACACCATATATTTT	CASSLEAGSGNTIYF
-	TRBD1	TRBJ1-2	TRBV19	TGTGCCAGTAGTACGCAAGGACAGGGGGCGTATGGCTACACCTTC	CASSTQGQGAYGYTF
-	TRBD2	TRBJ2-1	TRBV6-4	TGTGCCAGCAGTGTGGACGGGGGGGCCTTGGATGAGCAGTTCTTC	CASSVDGGALDEQFF
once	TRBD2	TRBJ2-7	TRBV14	TGTGCCAGCGGGCAGGGAGCGGGGGTCAACGAGCAGTACTTC	CASGQGAGVNEQYF
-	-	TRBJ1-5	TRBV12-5	TGTGCTAGTGGTTTGGTACTTGGTCGTTATAGCAATCAGCCCCAGCATTTT	CASGLVLGRYSNQPQHF
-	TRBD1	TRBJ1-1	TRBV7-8	TGTGCCAGCAGCGTGGACAGGGGGAACACTGAAGCTTTCTTT	CASSVDRGNTEAFF
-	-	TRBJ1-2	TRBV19	TGTGCCAGTAGTACCCAGGGTGGCTACACCTTC	CASSTQGGYTF
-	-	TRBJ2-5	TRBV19	TGTGCCAGTAGTATGCGGGGTCAAGAGACCCAGTACTTC	CASSMRGQETQYF
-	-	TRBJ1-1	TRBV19	TGCGCCAGCCAGTGGACCGTGAGGGACACTGAAGCTTTCTTT	CASQWTVRDTEAFF
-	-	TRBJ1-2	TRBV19	TGTGCCAGTAGCTCTCGGTCGTGGGGCTACACCTTC	CASSSRSWGYTF
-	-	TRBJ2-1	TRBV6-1	TGTGCCAGCAGAGACAGGCGTCCCAATGAGCAGTTCTTC	CASRDRRPNEQFF
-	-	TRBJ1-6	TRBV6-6	TGTGCCAGCAGTTACGAGGGTCCTCATAATTCACCCCTCCACTTT	CASSYEGPHNSPLHF
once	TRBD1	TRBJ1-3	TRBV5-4	TGTGCCAGCAGCCGGGACAGTTTAAACACCATATATTTT	CASSRDSLNTIYF
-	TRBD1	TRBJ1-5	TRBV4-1	TGCGCCAGCAGCCAATTTGAGGGGGCGGGCAATCAGCCCCAGCATTTT	CASSQFEGAGNQPQHF
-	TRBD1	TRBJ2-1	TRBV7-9	TGTGCCAGCAGCTTAGGGACAGGGGTCCCAGCCTCCTACAATGAGCAGTTCTTC	CASSLGTGVPASYNEQFF